Shown below are 26 T cell receptor beta chains from a single sample sequenced in a study of monozygotic twins with inflammatory bowel disease. TCRdb reprocessed the 5' RACE reads; each CDR3 protein has one entry and no DNA is given. Its table records over 110,000 distinct CDR3 sequences. Sequencing was done on a sample of blood. The receptors stem from a human donor with ulcerative colitis or Crohn's disease, or a healthy co-twin of an affected twin (not recorded which).

The chain joins TRBV5-8 to TRBJ2-2. Germline assignment: CDR1 SGHTS and CDR2 YDEGEE. The CDR3 totals 16 residues. The chain's CDR3 is CASSLGIHPNTGELFF.

The chain recombines TRBV5-4 with TRBJ1-5. Germline assignment: CDR1 SGHNT and CDR2 YYREEE (reference sequence). There are 15 residues in the CDR3. CDR3 residues: CASSLGSGVGQPQHF.

This chain connects TRBV20-1 to TRBJ2-7; lacking DNA, the TRBD1 call made by TCRdb goes unchecked. In germline, CDR1 is DFQATT, CDR2 SNEGSKA (reference sequence). The CDR3 spans 15 residues. CDR3 sequence reads: CSAYSGTRGNYEQYF.

The J gene is TRBJ2-7, the V gene TRBV27; the TCRdb D gene call, TRBD2, has no DNA to confirm it. The CDR3 has 15 residues. Germline V gene lookup returns CDR1 MNHEY and CDR2 SMNVEV (reference sequence). This CDR3 reads CASSLRGGQNYEQYF.

The chain is built from TRBV5-4 and TRBJ2-5; as DNA is missing, the TRBD1 call by TCRdb cannot be tested. The CDR3 has 12 residues. Germline-derived CDR1 and CDR2 are SGHNT and YYREEE (reference sequence). CDR3 sequence: CASTRDRETQYF.

The chain combines TRBV25-1 with TRBJ2-7; there is no DNA to check the TCRdb D call of TRBD2. Germline assignment: CDR1 MGHDK and CDR2 SYGVNS. This CDR3 has 12 amino acids. CDR3 region: CATGPQAYEQYF.

V and J are TRBV3-1 and TRBJ2-7; TCRdb calls TRBD1, which cannot be checked without DNA. The germline V gene encodes CDR1 LGHDT and CDR2 YNNKEL (reference sequence). The CDR3 covers 15 residues. The CDR3 here is CASSPPAGHSYEQYF.

The genes are TRBV7-2 and TRBJ1-2; absent DNA, TCRdb's TRBD1 call cannot be checked. The CDR3 has 14 residues. Germline lookup yields CDR1 SGHTA and CDR2 FQGNSA. The CDR3 is CASSNGPGNYGYTF.

V and J are TRBV20-1 and TRBJ2-7; TCRdb proposes TRBD1, but this gene call is untestable without DNA. The CDR3 contains 14 residues. Germline assignment: CDR1 DFQATT and CDR2 SNEGSKA (reference sequence). The CDR3 is CSARVAQGSGEQYF.

V usage is TRBV4-3 and J usage is TRBJ1-3; TCRdb lists TRBD1, though no DNA is available to test this call. There are 16 residues in the CDR3. The germline gives CDR1 LGHNA, CDR2 YSLEER. CDR3 loop: CASSHRQGPSGNTIYF.

V gene TRBV18 combines with J gene TRBJ1-2; TCRdb outputs TRBD1, but without DNA this stays unchecked. CDR3 length: 13 amino acids. The germline V gene encodes CDR1 KGHSH and CDR2 LQKENI. Here the CDR3 reads CASSPGGNYGYTF.

The gene calls are TRBV7-2 and TRBJ2-7; the TRBD2 assignment by TCRdb is unverifiable without DNA. Germline lookup yields CDR1 SGHTA and CDR2 FQGNSA. The CDR3 runs to 15 residues. The CDR3 here is CASSLRSDYAYEQYF.

CDR3 sequence: CASRFATQLTQYF. This chain links TRBV12-3 or TRBV12-4 with TRBJ2-3. There are 13 residues in the CDR3.

The rearrangement joins TRBV12-3 or TRBV12-4 to TRBJ1-6; TCRdb designates TRBD1, a call that cannot be tested without DNA. This CDR3 comprises 15 residues. The CDR3 loop reads CASSLMGRTNSPLHF.

The rearrangement links TRBV11-1 to TRBJ1-6; the D call of TRBD1 rests on TCRdb alone, since no DNA is present to check it. The CDR3 sequence is 16 residues long. Germline CDR1 reads SGHAT; CDR2 reads FQDESV (reference sequence). Here the CDR3 reads CASSRVGAARNSPLHF.

The gene calls are TRBV6-1 and TRBJ1-1. Per the germline V gene, CDR1 is MNHNS and CDR2 is SASEGT. The CDR3 consists of 15 residues. The chain's CDR3 is CASLSLQILNTEAFF.

This chain joins TRBV30 and TRBJ2-3; TCRdb's D call of TRBD1 is untestable without DNA. In germline, CDR1 is GTSNPN, CDR2 SVGIG (reference sequence). This CDR3 comprises 13 residues. This chain's CDR3 is CACLGQGPDTQYF.

The chain links TRBV7-6 to TRBJ2-1; the D call of TRBD1 rests on TCRdb alone, since no DNA is present to check it. The CDR3 totals 12 residues. The germline gives CDR1 SGHVS, CDR2 FNYEAQ. The CDR3 loop reads CASRLTGAEQFF.

The chain couples TRBV5-1 to TRBJ2-1; TCRdb outputs TRBD1, but without DNA this stays unchecked. The V gene's germline CDR1 is SGHRS and CDR2 YFSETQ. The CDR3 extends over 13 amino acids. CDR3 region: CASSLQGRNEQFF. The full variable domain, with the rest looked up from reference TRBV5-1 and TRBJ2-1, is KAGVTQTPRYLIKTRGQQVTLSCSPISGHRSVSWYQQTPGQGLQFLFEYFSETQRNKGNFPGRFSGRQFSNSRSEMNVSTLELGDSALYLCASSLQGRNEQFFGPGTRLTVL.

This chain joins TRBV7-2 and TRBJ2-2; there is no DNA to check the TCRdb D call of TRBD1. CDR1 is SGHTA and CDR2 is FQGNSA in the germline V gene. The CDR3 consists of 14 residues. This chain's CDR3 is CASRLARVTGELFF.

V gene TRBV20-1 combines with J gene TRBJ2-1; as DNA is missing, the TRBD2 call by TCRdb cannot be tested. This CDR3 comprises 16 residues. Germline CDR1 and CDR2: DFQATT and SNEGSKA (reference sequence). This chain's CDR3 is CSARDLSGGAYNEQFF.

The chain employs TRBV29-1 and TRBJ2-3; TCRdb names TRBD1, which stays unverified in the absence of DNA. CDR3 length: 14 residues. The V gene's germline CDR1 is SQVTM and CDR2 ANQGSEA. CDR3 protein: CSVDTGTGADTQYF.

The CDR3: CASSLASGQVNPYEQYF. The gene calls are TRBV11-1 and TRBJ2-7; TCRdb's D call, TRBD1, is unchecked because there is no DNA. The CDR3 length is 17 residues. The germline gives CDR1 SGHAT, CDR2 FQDESV (reference sequence).

The chain carries TRBV12-3 or TRBV12-4 and TRBJ1-5. The CDR3 extends over 17 amino acids. The CDR3 loop reads CASSLRIAASSNQPQHF.

J is TRBJ1-2 and V is TRBV27; TCRdb returns TRBD1, unconfirmable since there is no DNA. The germline V gene has CDR1 MNHEY and CDR2 SMNVEV (reference sequence). CDR3 length: 17 residues. CDR3 region: CASIKVNAQGRPYGYTF.

The chain couples TRBV6-2 or TRBV6-3 to TRBJ2-5; the D call from TCRdb, TRBD1, cannot be confirmed without DNA. This CDR3 is 15 amino acids long. Germline loops: CDR1 MNHEY, CDR2 SVGEGT. The CDR3 sequence: CASSYSGEPKKTQYF.